This is a list of T cell receptor beta chains from one sample in a study of T-cell memory formation after mild COVID-19. TCRdb fed the 5' RACE reads into MiXCR, producing one record per CDR3 protein. The repertoire includes about 560,000 distinct CDR3 sequences, about a fifth of them detected once, and about 8.7% sits in the top ten. The sample was PBMCs or a T cell subset sorted from them (not recorded which). These receptors were collected from an adult woman who had mild COVID-19 (a few samples of this study predate the infection). Cell type and time point are not known. Both conserved end residues are part of each CDR3. D genes are given only for firm matches. Some rows mark clone size as missing; the rest say once, few, many or name a class of expanded clone.

D gene	V gene	J gene	clone size	CDR3 DNA	CDR3 protein
TRBD2	TRBV5-6	TRBJ2-2	few	TGTGCCAGCAGCACGACTAGCGGGGGACCTAACACCGGGGAGCTGTTTTTT	CASSTTSGGPNTGELFF
TRBD1	TRBV13	TRBJ2-1	.	TGTGCCAGCAGCTCTCGGACAGGGAGGAATGAGCAGTTCTTC	CASSSRTGRNEQFF
.	TRBV7-6	TRBJ2-2	.	TGTGCCAGCACCGCTTCTCCCGGGGAGCTGTTTTTT	CASTASPGELFF
.	TRBV2	TRBJ2-5	few	TGTGCCAGCAGTGACGGGGAAGGGACCCAGTACTTC	CASSDGEGTQYF
TRBD2	TRBV7-3	TRBJ2-2	.	TGTGCCAGCAGCCCGCGGCTAGCGGGGGGTACCGGGGAGCTGTTTTTT	CASSPRLAGGTGELFF
.	TRBV29-1	TRBJ2-3	.	TGCAGCGCTGGTCAGGGGTCGGGCACAGATACGCAGTATTTT	CSAGQGSGTDTQYF
.	TRBV2	TRBJ2-6	.	TGTGCCAGCAGTGAAAGAGGACGGACTGGGGCCAACGTCCTGACTTTC	CASSERGRTGANVLTF
.	TRBV6-1	TRBJ2-5	.	TGTGCCAGCAGTGAAGCGGGGCAGGGGTGGGCAGAGACCCAGTACTTC	CASSEAGQGWAETQYF
TRBD2	TRBV15	TRBJ2-5	.	TGTGCCACCAGCAGAGTTACTAGCGGGCGTGGTCGGACCCAGTACTTC	CATSRVTSGRGRTQYF
.	TRBV12-3/TRBV12-4	TRBJ2-1	many	TGTGCCAGCAGTTTTGAAGCTAGCGCCTACAATGAGCAGTTCTTC	CASSFEASAYNEQFF
.	TRBV15	TRBJ2-5	few	TGTGCCACCAGCAGAGAGAGGGACGGAGGGGTCCGAGAGACCCAGTACTTC	CATSRERDGGVRETQYF
TRBD1	TRBV11-2	TRBJ2-7	.	TGTGCCACTCAGAACGACAGGGTAACGTACGAGCAGTACTTC	CATQNDRVTYEQYF
TRBD1	TRBV7-9	TRBJ2-7	.	TGTGCCAGCAGTGCCGGGACAGTGGGAAACGAGCAGTACTTC	CASSAGTVGNEQYF
TRBD2	TRBV15	TRBJ2-3	.	TGTGCCACCAGCAGAAATAGCCTACTAGCGGGGGGTTCCTCACGCACAGATACGCAGTATTTT	CATSRNSLLAGGSSRTDTQYF
.	TRBV3-1	TRBJ1-2	.	TGTGCCAGCAGCCAAGTCCTTCGGGGCGGGGGCGGTGGCTACACCTTC	CASSQVLRGGGGGYTF
.	TRBV6-5	TRBJ2-1	many	TGTGCCAGCAGGGGATCATACAATGAGCAGTTCTTC	CASRGSYNEQFF
.	TRBV15	TRBJ2-3	.	TGTGCCACCAGCAGAGCGTGGGCAGATACGCAGTATTTT	CATSRAWADTQYF
.	TRBV3-1	TRBJ2-3	.	TGTGCCAGCAGCCAAGATGGAGCATGGGGCTTCGCTAGCACAGATACGCAGTATTTT	CASSQDGAWGFASTDTQYF
.	TRBV7-2	TRBJ2-7	few	TGTGCCAGCAGCTTAGTTTCCTCGGGACCCGCGGGGGAGCAGTACTTC	CASSLVSSGPAGEQYF
.	TRBV7-6	TRBJ2-2	few	TGTGCCAGCAGCGCTCCCACGGCCGGGGAGCTGTTTTTT	CASSAPTAGELFF
TRBD1	TRBV3-1	TRBJ1-2	few	TGTGCCAGCAGCCAACAAGGGACAGGGGGTTTTGATGGCTACACCTTC	CASSQQGTGGFDGYTF
.	TRBV6-5	TRBJ1-1	.	TGTGCCAGCAGTTACCCGGGGGGTCTTCGGGTCTTT	CASSYPGGLRVF
TRBD2	TRBV2	TRBJ2-7	few	TGTGCCAGCATAGCGGGGGAGTACGAGCAGTACTTC	CASIAGEYEQYF
TRBD1	TRBV10-3	TRBJ1-1	.	TGTGCCATCAAACGACAGGGAGACACTGAAGCTTTCTTT	CAIKRQGDTEAFF
TRBD2	TRBV6-2/TRBV6-3	TRBJ2-1	few	TGTGCCAGCAGCCCTAGACTAGCGGGAGCGTCCGATGAGCAGTTCTTC	CASSPRLAGASDEQFF
TRBD2	TRBV7-9	TRBJ2-3	.	TGTGCCAGCAGCTCAGGACTAGCCCCGGCAGATACGCAGTATTTT	CASSSGLAPADTQYF
.	TRBV5-6	TRBJ1-5	many	TGTGCCAGCAGCCGGGGGGACTGGCAGCCCCAGCATTTT	CASSRGDWQPQHF
.	TRBV2	TRBJ2-2	.	TGTGCCAGCAGTGTCCCTGTGGGCAGTGGGAATTCCGGGGAGCTGTTTTTT	CASSVPVGSGNSGELFF
TRBD1	TRBV9	TRBJ1-2	.	TGTGCCAGCAGCGCAAGGACAGGGCTTAACTATGGCTACACCTTC	CASSARTGLNYGYTF
TRBD1	TRBV9	TRBJ2-2	once	TGTGCCAGCAGCGTCGAGGGACAGGTGAACACCGGGGAGCTGTTTTTT	CASSVEGQVNTGELFF
.	TRBV12-3/TRBV12-4	TRBJ2-1	.	TGTGCCAGCAGTCAGGCCCCGACGGGAGCCTACAATGAGCAGTTCTTC	CASSQAPTGAYNEQFF
TRBD1	TRBV29-1	TRBJ2-7	.	TGCAGCGTTGAAGAAGGGATCGGGACAGGTCCTTCCTACGAGCAGTACTTC	CSVEEGIGTGPSYEQYF
TRBD2	TRBV2	TRBJ2-1	.	TGTGCCAGCACCTCCCGACTAGCGGGATTAGGTGAGCAGTTCTTC	CASTSRLAGLGEQFF
TRBD2	TRBV7-9	TRBJ2-3	few	TGTGCCAGCAGTGCGGGAGGGGGGCCAGATACGCAGTATTTT	CASSAGGGPDTQYF
.	TRBV7-6	TRBJ2-5	few	TGTGCCAGCAGCTCCGCGACAGGGAGGACTGAGACCCAGTACTTC	CASSSATGRTETQYF
.	TRBV11-2	TRBJ2-7	once	TGTGCCAGCAGCCCCACAAATGGGCGAGGGGAGCAGTACTTC	CASSPTNGRGEQYF
.	TRBV7-9	TRBJ1-2	few	TGTGCCAGCAGCTTAGCGGGGGAAGCTAACTATGGCTACACCTTC	CASSLAGEANYGYTF